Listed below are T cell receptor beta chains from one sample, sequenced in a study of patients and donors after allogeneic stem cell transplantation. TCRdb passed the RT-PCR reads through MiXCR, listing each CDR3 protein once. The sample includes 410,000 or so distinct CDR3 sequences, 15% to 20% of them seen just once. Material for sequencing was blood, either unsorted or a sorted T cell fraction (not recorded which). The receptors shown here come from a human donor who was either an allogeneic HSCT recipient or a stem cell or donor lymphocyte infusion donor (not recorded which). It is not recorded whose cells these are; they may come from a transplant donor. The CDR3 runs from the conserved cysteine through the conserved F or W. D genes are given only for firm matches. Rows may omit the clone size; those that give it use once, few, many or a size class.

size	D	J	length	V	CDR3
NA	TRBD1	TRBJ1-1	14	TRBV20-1	CSAMGGQGATEAFF
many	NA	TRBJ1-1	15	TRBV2	CASSDWGGMNTEAFF
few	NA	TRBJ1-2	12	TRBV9	CASSVGVYGYTF
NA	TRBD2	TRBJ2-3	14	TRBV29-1	CSVGLAGGTDTQYF
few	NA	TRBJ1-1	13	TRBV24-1	CATSDLMNTEAFF
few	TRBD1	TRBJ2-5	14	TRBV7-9	CASSLRGEGAPQYF
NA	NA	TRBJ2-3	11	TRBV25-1	CASSDSFTQYF
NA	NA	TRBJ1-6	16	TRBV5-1	CASSLGAGPKDSPLHF
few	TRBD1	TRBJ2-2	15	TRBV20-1	CSARTGPTNTGELFF
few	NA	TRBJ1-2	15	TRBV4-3	CASSQTRAVSYGYTF
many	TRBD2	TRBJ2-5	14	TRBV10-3	CAISGLAGGETQYF
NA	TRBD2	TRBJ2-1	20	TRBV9	CASSVVGGLERPPRRNEQFF
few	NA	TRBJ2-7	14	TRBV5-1	CASSLAGAGYEQYF
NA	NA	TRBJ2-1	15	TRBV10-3	CAISDLSEAYNEQFF
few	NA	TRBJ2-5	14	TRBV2	CASNLAGSRETQYF
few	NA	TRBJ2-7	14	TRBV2	CASRPGRRSGEQYF
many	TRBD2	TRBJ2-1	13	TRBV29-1	CSGRTSVYNEQFF
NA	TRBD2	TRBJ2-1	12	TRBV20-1	CSATSGSGEQFF
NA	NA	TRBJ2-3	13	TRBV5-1	CASSTSSTDTQYF
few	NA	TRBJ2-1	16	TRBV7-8	CASSLLRKSSYNEQFF
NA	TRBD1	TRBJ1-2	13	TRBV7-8	CASSLVSGGGYTF
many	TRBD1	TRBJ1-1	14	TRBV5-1	CASSSRTGNTEAFF
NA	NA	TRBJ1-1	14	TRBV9	CASSVGGQLAEAFF
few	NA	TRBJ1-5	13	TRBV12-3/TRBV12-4	CASSPGHNQPQHF
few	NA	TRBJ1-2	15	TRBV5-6	CASSLALGGAYGYTF
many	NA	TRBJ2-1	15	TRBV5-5	CASSLTGNSYNEQFF
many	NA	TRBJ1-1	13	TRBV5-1	CASSSQQGREAFF
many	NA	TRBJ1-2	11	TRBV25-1	CASTGTYGYTF
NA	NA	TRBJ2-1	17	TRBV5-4	CASSLANRLVKHNEQFF
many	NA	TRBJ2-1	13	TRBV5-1	CASSLNARDEQFF
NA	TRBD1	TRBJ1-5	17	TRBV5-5	CASRRGQGEGGNQPQHF
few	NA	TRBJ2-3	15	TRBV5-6	CASSHLGGTTDTQYF
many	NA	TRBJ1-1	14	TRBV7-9	CASSVRGDRFEAFF
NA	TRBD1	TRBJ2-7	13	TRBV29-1	CSVGQGANYEQYF
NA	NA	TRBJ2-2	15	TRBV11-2	CASSPPARTTGELFF
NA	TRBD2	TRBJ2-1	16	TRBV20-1	CSASRTSGRSYNEQFF
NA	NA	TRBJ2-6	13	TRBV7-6	CASSVSWANVLTF
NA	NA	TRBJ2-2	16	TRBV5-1	CASSLMGGTNTGELFF
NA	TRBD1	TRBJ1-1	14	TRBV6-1	CASTPGQRNTEAFF
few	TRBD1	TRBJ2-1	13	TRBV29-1	CSVVTGSYNEQFF
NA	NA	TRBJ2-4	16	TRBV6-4	CASIHPQGEAKNIQYF
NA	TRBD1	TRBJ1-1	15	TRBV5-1	CASSKPGTGDYEAFF
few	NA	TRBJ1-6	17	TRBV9	CASSVGPKSSYNSPLHF
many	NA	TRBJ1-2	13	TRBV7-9	CASSGQGKDGYTF
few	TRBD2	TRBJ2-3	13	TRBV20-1	CSALSGTKDTQYF
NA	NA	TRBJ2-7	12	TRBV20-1	CSARDRVGEQYF
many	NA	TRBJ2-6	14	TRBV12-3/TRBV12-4	CASRQLSGANVLTF
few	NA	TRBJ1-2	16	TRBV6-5	CASSYSSRRTNYGYTF
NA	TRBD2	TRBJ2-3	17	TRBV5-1	CASSGTSFGIGTDTQYF
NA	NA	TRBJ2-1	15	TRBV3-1	CASSPWRSKYNEQFF
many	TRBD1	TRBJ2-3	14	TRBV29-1	CSAETGEYTDTQYF